The next 29 T cell receptor beta chains were all read from a single sample in a study of molecular identifiers for immune sequencing clone quantification. TCRdb re-derived calls from the PCR reads in MiXCR, one entry per CDR3 protein. The table shows 50,000 to 75,000 distinct CDR3 sequences, with around 19% occurring only once. The sequencing sample was made of naive CD8+ T cells from blood, with Jurkat cell RNA spiked in. Subset denoted: FACS-sorted CD8+CD4-CCR7+CD45RA+ naive T cells. The source of these receptors is a human donor in good health. Some libraries in this study had Jurkat cell RNA spiked in.

At least ten counts were recorded for this clonotype. This sequence joins TRBV9 and TRBJ2-1; TRBD2 agrees at 7 bases. The CDR3 is 16 residues long. Per the germline V gene, CDR1 is SGDLS and CDR2 is YYNGEE. The V segment lost 4 bases and the J segment 5 bases; nucleotides outside the gene matches: 12. The CDR3 region is CASSPSGVTGDNEQFF. The CDR3 DNA reads as TGTGCCAGCAGCCCGAGCGGGGTTACGGGAGACAATGAGCAGTTCTTC.

The chain employs TRBV11-2 and TRBJ2-3; 7 bases are a match to TRBD2. CDR1 is SGHAT and CDR2 is FQNNGV in the germline V gene. Trimming cost V 1 base and J 2 bases; bases outside gene matches: 6. The CDR3 contains 16 residues. The CDR3 here is CASSLGLAANTDTQYF. For the CDR3, the DNA is TGTGCCAGCAGCTTAGGGCTAGCGGCTAACACAGATACGCAGTATTTT.

To note about this clonotype: A much larger clone is a single base away; this may be a read error. The chain couples TRBV27 to TRBJ2-1; no firm D call. The CDR3 has 17 residues. V shed 2 bases and J shed 3 bases, with 17 bases lying between them. Per germline, CDR1 MNHEY and CDR2 SMNVEV (reference sequence). The CDR3 DNA reads TGTGCCAGCAGTTTAATGGGCCCCACGCCGGGCTACAATGAGCAGTTCTTC. It is translated as CASSLMGPTPGYNEQFF.

This clonotype was counted many times. This chain connects TRBV16 to TRBJ1-5; possibly TRBD1 for D (5 bases). The CDR3 totals 17 residues. The V and J ends lost 3 bases and 2 bases respectively, with 17 bases between them. Germline V gives CDR1 KGHSY, CDR2 FQNENV. The CDR3 sequence is CASSHPEQGGGNQPQHF. The CDR3 DNA reads TGTGCCAGCAGCCACCCCGAGCAGGGTGGGGGCAATCAGCCCCAGCATTTT.

The V gene is TRBV7-2, the J gene TRBJ2-7, with TRBD2 as a possible D gene (6 bases). The length of the CDR3 is 14 residues. The V end lost 2 bases, the J end lost 4 bases, and 12 bases lay between the germline ends. The germline V gene encodes CDR1 SGHTA and CDR2 FQGNSA. The CDR3 DNA sequence: TGTGCCAGCAGCTTAATTAGCGGATCTTACGAGCAGTACTTC. Translation gives CASSLISGSYEQYF.

This clonotype was detected ten times or more. The genes are TRBV11-2 and TRBJ2-3; D is perhaps TRBD2 (6 bases). The germline CDR1 and CDR2 sequences are SGHAT and FQNNGV. The CDR3 loop spans 17 amino acids. Trimming removed 1 base from V and 2 bases from J, with 16 bases in between. CDR3 sequence: CASSLVVTSTITDTQYF. The CDR3 bases are TGTGCCAGCAGCTTAGTCGTTACTAGCACCATCACAGATACGCAGTATTTT. Variable domain in full (rest from reference TRBV11-2 and TRBJ2-3): EAGVAQSPRYKIIEKRQSVAFWCNPISGHATLYWYQQILGQGPKLLIQFQNNGVVDDSQLPKDRFSAERLKGVDSTLKIQPAKLEDSAVYLCASSLVVTSTITDTQYFGPGTRLTVL.

This clonotype was detected many times. This sequence joins TRBV4-2 and TRBJ1-4; 9 nucleotides match TRBD1. Trimming took 4 bases from V and 6 from J; bases not matched to a gene: 3. CDR1 is LGHNA and CDR2 is YNFKEQ in the germline V gene. The CDR3 runs 14 residues. CDR3 nucleotides: TGTGCCAGCAGCCCGGACAGGGGTGATGAAAAACTGTTTTTT. Translating it yields CASSPDRGDEKLFF.

A remark on this clonotype: This may be a read error, as it is one base from a much larger clone. The gene calls are TRBV4-3 and TRBJ2-7; D is possibly TRBD2 (7 bases). This CDR3 has 16 amino acids. Germline V lookup: CDR1 LGHNA, CDR2 YSLEER. The ends were cut back, 4 bases at V and 6 bases at J, with 22 bases in the middle. The chain's CDR3 is CASSPGVGGLESEQYF. The CDR3 DNA sequence: TGCGCCAGCAGCCCAGGGGTGGGAGGGCTGGAGAGCGAGCAGTACTTC.

This clonotype was found many times. The rearrangement links TRBV4-3 to TRBJ2-1; tentative D call: TRBD1 (6 bases). This CDR3 is built from 16 residues. V lost 4 bases to trimming and J lost 5 bases, with 18 bases between them. CDR1 and CDR2 (germline): LGHNA, YSLEER. The CDR3 loop is CASSLRKGVPNNEQFF. The CDR3 bases are TGCGCCAGCAGCCTTCGTAAGGGGGTCCCGAACAATGAGCAGTTCTTC.

This clonotype was seen many times. The chain links TRBV2 to TRBJ2-7; 8 bases fit TRBD1. Germline V gene sequence: CDR1 SNHLY, CDR2 FYNNEI. J gave up 6 bases and V 2 bases, and 9 bases lay outside the gene matches. The CDR3 extends over 15 amino acids. The CDR3 DNA reads TGTGCCAGCAGTGAATGGGGCCAGGGGGCTGGCGAGCAGTACTTC. Translated: CASSEWGQGAGEQYF.

This clonotype appeared many times. The rearrangement uses TRBV28 and TRBJ2-1; 8 bases fit TRBD1. The length of the CDR3 is 13 residues. Looked up from germline, CDR1 is MDHEN and CDR2 is SYDVKM. J gave up 8 bases and V 2 bases, and 2 bases lay outside the gene matches. In DNA, the CDR3 is TGTGCCAGCAGTTTACAGGGGGCGGATGAGCAGTTCTTC. It specifies CASSLQGADEQFF.

This clonotype was found a few times. V gene TRBV20-1 combines with J gene TRBJ2-3; 10 bases map to TRBD2. The ends lost 0 bases at V and 0 bases at J; junction bases unmatched: 15. The CDR3 has 20 amino acids. Per the germline V gene, CDR1 is DFQATT and CDR2 is SNEGSKA (reference sequence). The DNA for the CDR3 is TGCAGTGCTAGAGACCAGCCCCGTAGCGGGAGGACGGCCAGCACAGATACGCAGTATTTT. Its translation: CSARDQPRSGRTASTDTQYF.

The rearrangement joins TRBV12-3 or TRBV12-4 to TRBJ1-1, with D possibly matching TRBD1 (5 bases). V lost 4 bases and J 1 base, leaving 10 bases between the germline ends. The CDR3 runs 14 residues. DNA for the CDR3: TGTGCCAGCAGTTCGGGACTTGGGAACACTGAAGCTTTCTTT. Residues: CASSSGLGNTEAFF.

With respect to this clonotype: A much larger clone differs by one base, so this may be a read error. The CDR3 end shows no conserved phenylalanine or tryptophan, and so a read error is likely. The V call is TRBV27, the J call TRBJ2-7; a weak D match, TRBD1 (6 bases). Germline CDR1 reads MNHEY; CDR2 reads SMNVEV (reference sequence). V gave up 2 bases and J gave up 1 base, with 9 bases separating them. The CDR3 is 14 residues long. CDR3 nucleotides: TGTGCCAGCAGTTTAACGAGGGGGTCCTACGAGCAGTACTAC. Translation gives CASSLTRGSYEQYY.

This clonotype was seen ten or more times. V is TRBV20-1 and J is TRBJ1-3; possible D gene TRBD1, 5 bases. The germline gives CDR1 DFQATT, CDR2 SNEGSKA (reference sequence). The V end was cut by 6 bases, the J end by 2 bases, with 26 bases between. The CDR3 contains 18 residues. The CDR3 protein is CSARGRDHPYFAGNTIYF. As DNA, the CDR3 is TGCAGTGCCCGAGGGAGGGACCACCCGTACTTCGCTGGAAACACCATATATTTT.

This clonotype showed up many times. The chain joins TRBV14 to TRBJ1-2; D might be TRBD1 (6 bases). This CDR3 spans 17 amino acids. Between the trimmed V and J ends, which lost 4 bases and 3 bases, there was a span of 21 bases. CDR1 and CDR2 (germline): SGHDN, FVKESK. DNA of the CDR3: TGTGCCAGCAGCCTCTCGACAGGACCAAATACTCACTATGGCTACACCTTC. Its protein is CASSLSTGPNTHYGYTF.

This clonotype occurred many times. This rearrangement joins TRBV2 to TRBJ2-7; D tentatively reads TRBD1 or TRBD2 (5 bases each). Trimming pared 6 bases from V and 2 bases from J, leaving 20 bases between. This CDR3 contains 16 residues. Germline CDR1 SNHLY, CDR2 FYNNEI. CDR3 loop: CASSVTRDREAYEQYF. The CDR3 DNA reads as TGTGCCAGCAGCGTAACCCGGGACCGAGAAGCCTACGAGCAGTACTTC. Full variable domain (outside the CDR3, taken from reference TRBV2 and TRBJ2-7): EPEVTQTPSHQVTQMGQEVILRCVPISNHLYFYWYRQILGQKVEFLVSFYNNEISEKSEIFDDQFSVERPDGSNFTLKIRSTKLEDSAMYFCASSVTRDREAYEQYFGPGTRLTVT.

This clonotype was observed many times. The genes are TRBV5-4 and TRBJ2-1; 9 bases fit TRBD2. CDR3 length: 16 amino acids. Per the germline V gene, CDR1 is SGHNT and CDR2 is YYREEE (reference sequence). Germline trimming cut 1 base from V and 3 bases from J; bases unmatched to any gene: 5. Written as DNA, the CDR3 is TGTGCCAGCAGCTTGTTTGGACTAGCGAGCTACAATGAGCAGTTCTTC. It specifies CASSLFGLASYNEQFF.

The chain is built from TRBV6-2 or TRBV6-3 and TRBJ1-2; no clear D. V was trimmed by 7 bases and J by 2 bases, leaving 14 bases between them. The CDR3 extends over 14 amino acids. Germline CDR1 is MNHEY and CDR2 is SVGEGT. The CDR3 bases are TGTGCCAGCACCTTCTCCGCCGGGAACTATGGCTACACCTTC. Residues: CASTFSAGNYGYTF.

This clonotype has at least ten counts. J is TRBJ2-3 and V is TRBV4-1, with D perhaps TRBD2 (6 bases). CDR1 and CDR2 (germline): MGHRA, YSYEKL. The CDR3 is 17 amino acids. V lost 1 base and J lost 0, with 14 bases in between. CDR3 bases: TGCGCCAGCAGCCAAGTCGATCTAGCGCTAAGCACAGATACGCAGTATTTT. Protein product: CASSQVDLALSTDTQYF.

This clonotype appeared many times. CDR3 nucleotides: TGTGCCACCAGCAGAGACCTTTTCCCCGGGACAGGGGGGACGAATCAGCCCCAGCATTTT. Translating it yields CATSRDLFPGTGGTNQPQHF. J is TRBJ1-5 and V is TRBV15; 11 nucleotides line up with TRBD1. Germline CDR1 reads LNHNV; CDR2 reads YYDKDF (reference sequence). The CDR3 totals 20 residues. Germline trimming cut 0 bases from V and 4 bases from J; bases unmatched to any gene: 14.

This clonotype has a count of ten or more. The genes are TRBV30 and TRBJ2-7; TRBD1 might be the D (7 bases). Germline V gene sequence: CDR1 GTSNPN, CDR2 SVGIG (reference sequence). This CDR3 is built from 12 residues. Trimming took 4 bases from V and 4 from J, leaving 11 bases between them. The CDR3 reads CAWNPGGYEQYF. The CDR3 nucleotides are TGTGCCTGGAACCCAGGGGGGTACGAGCAGTACTTC.

This clonotype was detected many times. The J gene is TRBJ2-5, the V gene TRBV28; D unclear. Trimming took off 6 bases at V and 3 bases at J, with 11 bases between the two ends. Looked up from germline, CDR1 is MDHEN and CDR2 is SYDVKM. The CDR3 has 13 residues. The CDR3 coding sequence is TGTGCCAGCAGGCCCCAGGTAGAAGAGACCCAGTACTTC. It yields the protein CASRPQVEETQYF.

A note on this clonotype: A much larger clonotype is one base distant, so this may be a read error. The chain combines TRBV19 with TRBJ2-7, with D uncertain. This CDR3 comprises 13 residues. Trimming left V 5 bases short and J 0 bases short, with 8 bases between. Germline CDR1 is LNHDA and CDR2 is SQIVND (reference sequence). The CDR3 loop reads CASSFVASYEQYF. The CDR3 nucleotides are TGTGCCAGTAGTTTCGTTGCCTCCTACGAGCAGTACTTC.

Many counts were recorded for this clonotype. V and J are TRBV13 and TRBJ1-1; D unclear. Germline V gene lookup returns CDR1 PRHDT and CDR2 FYEKMQ (reference sequence). The V gene lost 3 bases and the J gene lost 3 bases, with 8 bases spanning the gap. The CDR3 is 13 amino acids. The CDR3 sequence is CASSLEADTEAFF. CDR3 bases: TGTGCCAGCAGCTTGGAAGCAGACACTGAAGCTTTCTTT.

Many counts were recorded for this clonotype. The gene calls are TRBV7-9 and TRBJ1-5; D call uncertain. Germline values: CDR1 SEHNR, CDR2 FQNEAQ (reference sequence). The V end lost 4 bases, the J end lost 5 bases, and 12 bases lay between the germline ends. The CDR3 extends over 14 amino acids. The CDR3 DNA is TGTGCCAGCAGCTCGGACCCATCGCATCAGCCCCAGCATTTT. Protein sequence: CASSSDPSHQPQHF.

This clonotype showed up many times. The rearrangement links TRBV5-1 to TRBJ1-1; no firm D call. CDR1 and CDR2 (germline): SGHRS, YFSETQ. This CDR3 has 16 amino acids. V lost 0 bases and J lost 2, with 14 bases in between. CDR3 protein: CASSLGWIGSNTEAFF. The CDR3 coding sequence is TGCGCCAGCAGCTTGGGTTGGATAGGCTCAAACACTGAAGCTTTCTTT. Combining the CDR3 with reference TRBV5-1 and TRBJ1-1 gives the whole variable domain KAGVTQTPRYLIKTRGQQVTLSCSPISGHRSVSWYQQTPGQGLQFLFEYFSETQRNKGNFPGRFSGRQFSNSRSEMNVSTLELGDSALYLCASSLGWIGSNTEAFFGQGTRLTVV.

The rearrangement uses TRBV5-1 and TRBJ2-7; weak D call: TRBD1 (5 bases). Per the germline V gene, CDR1 is SGHRS and CDR2 is YFSETQ. Trimming removed 0 bases at V and 0 bases at J, with 22 bases between. The CDR3 has 19 residues. In DNA, the CDR3 is TGCGCCAGCAGCTTGGGTAGACCCACAGGCGGTCTACACTCCTACGAGCAGTACTTC. Protein: CASSLGRPTGGLHSYEQYF.

This clonotype was recorded a few times. Compared with germline, one end of the junction differs, possibly owing to a read error. This sequence joins TRBV6-2 or TRBV6-3 and TRBJ2-7, with D maybe TRBD2 (6 bases). The CDR3 is made up of 13 amino acids. Germline V lookup: CDR1 MNHEY, CDR2 SVGEGT. DNA for the CDR3: TGTGCCAGCAGTTACGGACTACACTACGAGCAGCACTTC. Translating gives CASSYGLHYEQHF.